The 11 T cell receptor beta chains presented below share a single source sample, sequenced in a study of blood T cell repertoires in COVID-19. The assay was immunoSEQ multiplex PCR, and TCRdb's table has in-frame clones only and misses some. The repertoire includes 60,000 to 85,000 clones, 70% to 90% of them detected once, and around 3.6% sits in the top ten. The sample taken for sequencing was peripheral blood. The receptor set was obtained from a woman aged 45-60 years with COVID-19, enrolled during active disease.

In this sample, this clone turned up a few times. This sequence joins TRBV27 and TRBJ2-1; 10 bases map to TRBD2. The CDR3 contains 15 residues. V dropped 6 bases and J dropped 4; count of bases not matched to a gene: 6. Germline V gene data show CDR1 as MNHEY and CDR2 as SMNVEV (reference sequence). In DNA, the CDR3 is TGTGCCAGCAGCCCGATAGCGGGGGGATACAATGAGCAGTTCTTC. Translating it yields CASSPIAGGYNEQFF.

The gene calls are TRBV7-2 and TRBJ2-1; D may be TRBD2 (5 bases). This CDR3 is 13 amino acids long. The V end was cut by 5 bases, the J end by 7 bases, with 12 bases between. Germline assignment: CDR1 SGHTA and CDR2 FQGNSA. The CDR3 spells CASSTRLTNEQFF. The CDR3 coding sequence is TGTGCCAGCAGCACTAGACTGACTAATGAGCAGTTCTTC.

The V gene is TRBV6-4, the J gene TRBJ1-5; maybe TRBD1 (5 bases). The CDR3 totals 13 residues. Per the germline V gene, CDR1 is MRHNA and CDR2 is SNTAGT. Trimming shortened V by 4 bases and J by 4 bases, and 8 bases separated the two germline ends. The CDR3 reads CASSVGGNQPQHF. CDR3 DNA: TGTGCCAGCAGTGTTGGGGGGAATCAGCCCCAGCATTTT.

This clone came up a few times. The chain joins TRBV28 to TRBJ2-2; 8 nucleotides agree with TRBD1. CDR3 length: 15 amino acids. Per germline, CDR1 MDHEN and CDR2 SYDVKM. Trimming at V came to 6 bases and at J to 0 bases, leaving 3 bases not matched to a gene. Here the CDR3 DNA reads TGTGCCAGCAGGCAACAGGGGGCGAACACCGGGGAGCTGTTTTTT. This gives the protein CASRQQGANTGELFF.

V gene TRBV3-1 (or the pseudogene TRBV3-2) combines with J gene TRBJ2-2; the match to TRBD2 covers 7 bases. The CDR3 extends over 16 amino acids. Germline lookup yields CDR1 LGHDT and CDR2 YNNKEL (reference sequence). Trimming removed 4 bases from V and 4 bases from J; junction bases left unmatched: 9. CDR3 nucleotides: TGTGCCAGCAGCCCGCGGACTAGTTTGGGCACCGGGGAGCTGTTTTTT. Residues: CASSPRTSLGTGELFF.

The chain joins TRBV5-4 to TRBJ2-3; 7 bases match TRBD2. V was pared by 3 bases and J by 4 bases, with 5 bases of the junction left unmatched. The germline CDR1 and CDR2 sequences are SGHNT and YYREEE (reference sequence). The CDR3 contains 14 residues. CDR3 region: CASSSRLASDTQYF. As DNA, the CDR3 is TGTGCCAGCAGCTCGAGACTAGCTTCAGATACGCAGTATTTT.

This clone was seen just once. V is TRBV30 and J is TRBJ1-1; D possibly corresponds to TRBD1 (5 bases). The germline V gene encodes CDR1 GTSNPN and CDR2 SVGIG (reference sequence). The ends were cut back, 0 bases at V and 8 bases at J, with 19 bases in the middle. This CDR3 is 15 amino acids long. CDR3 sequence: CAWSVNLEGRGEAFF. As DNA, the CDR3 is TGTGCCTGGAGTGTAAATCTGGAGGGGCGGGGAGAAGCTTTCTTT.

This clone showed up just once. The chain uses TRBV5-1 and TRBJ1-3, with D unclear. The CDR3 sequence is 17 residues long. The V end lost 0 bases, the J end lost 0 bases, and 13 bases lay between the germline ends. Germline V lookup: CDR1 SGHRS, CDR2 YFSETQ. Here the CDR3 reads CASSLVSIASSGNTIYF. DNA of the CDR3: TGCGCCAGCAGCTTGGTTAGTATAGCTAGCTCTGGAAACACCATATATTTT.

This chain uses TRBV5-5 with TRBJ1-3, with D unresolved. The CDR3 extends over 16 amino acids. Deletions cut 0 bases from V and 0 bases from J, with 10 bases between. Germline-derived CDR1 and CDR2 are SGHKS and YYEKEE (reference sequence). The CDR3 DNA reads TGTGCCAGCAGCTTGGAGGAGGACCGCTCTGGAAACACCATATATTTT. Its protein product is CASSLEEDRSGNTIYF.

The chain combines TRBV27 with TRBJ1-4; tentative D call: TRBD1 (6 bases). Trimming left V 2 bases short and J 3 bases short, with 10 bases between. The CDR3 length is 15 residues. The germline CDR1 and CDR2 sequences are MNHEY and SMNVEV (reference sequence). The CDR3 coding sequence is TGTGCCAGCAGTTTAACAGGGTGGGCTAATGAAAAACTGTTTTTT. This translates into CASSLTGWANEKLFF.

CDR3 DNA sequence: TGTGCCAGCGCCGGGACAGGGAATTCACCCCTCCACTTT. Translating it yields CASAGTGNSPLHF. This chain uses TRBV6-5 with TRBJ1-6, with 9 bases fitting TRBD1. CDR3 size: 13 residues. Germline CDR1 and CDR2: MNHEY and SVGAGI. The J segment lost 7 bases and the V segment lost 8 bases, leaving 3 bases of the junction unmatched.